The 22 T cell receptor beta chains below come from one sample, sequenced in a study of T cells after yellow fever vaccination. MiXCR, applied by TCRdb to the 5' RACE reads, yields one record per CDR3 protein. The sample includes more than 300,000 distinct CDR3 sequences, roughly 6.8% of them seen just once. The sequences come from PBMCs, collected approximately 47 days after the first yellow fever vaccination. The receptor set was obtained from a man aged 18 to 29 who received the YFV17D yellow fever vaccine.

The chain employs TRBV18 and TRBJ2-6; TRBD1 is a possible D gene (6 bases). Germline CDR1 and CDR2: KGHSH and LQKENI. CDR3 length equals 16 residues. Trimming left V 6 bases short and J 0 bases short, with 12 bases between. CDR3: CASSRDISSGANVLTF. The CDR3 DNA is TGTGCCAGCTCGAGGGACATCAGCTCTGGGGCCAACGTCCTGACTTTC.

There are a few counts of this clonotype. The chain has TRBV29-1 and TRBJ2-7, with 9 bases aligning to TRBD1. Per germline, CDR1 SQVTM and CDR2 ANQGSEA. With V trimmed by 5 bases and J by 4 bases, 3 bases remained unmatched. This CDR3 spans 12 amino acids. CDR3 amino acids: CSVSGQGYEQYF. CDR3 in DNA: TGCAGCGTTTCAGGACAGGGGTACGAGCAGTACTTC.

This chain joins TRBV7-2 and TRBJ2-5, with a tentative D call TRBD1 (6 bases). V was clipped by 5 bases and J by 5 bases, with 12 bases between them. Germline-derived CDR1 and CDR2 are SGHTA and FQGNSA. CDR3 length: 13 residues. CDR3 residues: CASSRRGGETQYF. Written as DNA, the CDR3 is TGTGCCAGCAGCCGCAGGGGTGGGGAGACCCAGTACTTC.

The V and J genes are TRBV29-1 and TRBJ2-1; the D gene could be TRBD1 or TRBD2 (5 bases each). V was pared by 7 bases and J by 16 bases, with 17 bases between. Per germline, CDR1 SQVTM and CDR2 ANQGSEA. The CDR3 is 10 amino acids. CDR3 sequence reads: CSALWDLKFF. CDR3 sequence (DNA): TGCAGCGCTCTCTGGGACCTAAAATTCTTC.

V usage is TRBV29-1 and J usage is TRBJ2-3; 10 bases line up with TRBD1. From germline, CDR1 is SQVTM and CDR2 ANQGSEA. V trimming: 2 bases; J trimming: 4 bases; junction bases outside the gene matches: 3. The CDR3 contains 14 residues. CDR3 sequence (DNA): TGCAGCGTTGAACTGACAGGGGGCCCAGATACGCAGTATTTT. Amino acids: CSVELTGGPDTQYF.

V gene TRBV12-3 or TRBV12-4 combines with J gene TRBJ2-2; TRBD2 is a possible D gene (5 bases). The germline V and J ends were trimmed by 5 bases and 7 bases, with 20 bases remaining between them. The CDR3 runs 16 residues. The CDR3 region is CASSAAADFPGGELFF. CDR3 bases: TGTGCCAGCAGTGCTGCCGCGGACTTCCCGGGCGGGGAGCTGTTTTTT.

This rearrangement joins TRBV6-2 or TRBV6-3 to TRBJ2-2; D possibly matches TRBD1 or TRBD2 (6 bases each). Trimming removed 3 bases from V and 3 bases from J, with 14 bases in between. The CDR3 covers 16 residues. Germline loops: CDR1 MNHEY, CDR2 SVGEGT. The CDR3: CASSYGGTPYTGELFF. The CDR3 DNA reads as TGTGCCAGCAGTTATGGAGGGACACCTTACACCGGGGAGCTGTTTTTT.

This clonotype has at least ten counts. Written as DNA, the CDR3 is TGTGCCAGCAGTGCCACAGGGATGTACCAAGAGACCCAGTACTTC. It yields the protein CASSATGMYQETQYF. The chain recombines TRBV25-1 with TRBJ2-5; tentative D call: TRBD1 (6 bases). The CDR3 consists of 15 residues. Between the trimmed V and J ends, which lost 4 bases and 0 bases, there was a span of 12 bases. Germline CDR1 and CDR2: MGHDK and SYGVNS.

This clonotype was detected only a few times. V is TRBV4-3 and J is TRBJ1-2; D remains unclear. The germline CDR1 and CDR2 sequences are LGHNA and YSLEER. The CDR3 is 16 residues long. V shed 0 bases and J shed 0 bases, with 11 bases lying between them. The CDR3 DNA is TGCGCCAGCAGCCAAGAAGGACCACGGGCTAACTATGGCTACACCTTC. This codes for CASSQEGPRANYGYTF.

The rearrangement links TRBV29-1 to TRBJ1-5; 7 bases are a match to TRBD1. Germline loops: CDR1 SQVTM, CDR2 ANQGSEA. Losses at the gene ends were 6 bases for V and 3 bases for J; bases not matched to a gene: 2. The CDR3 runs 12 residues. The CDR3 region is CSVGQVNQPQHF. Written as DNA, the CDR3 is TGCAGCGTCGGACAGGTCAATCAGCCCCAGCATTTT.

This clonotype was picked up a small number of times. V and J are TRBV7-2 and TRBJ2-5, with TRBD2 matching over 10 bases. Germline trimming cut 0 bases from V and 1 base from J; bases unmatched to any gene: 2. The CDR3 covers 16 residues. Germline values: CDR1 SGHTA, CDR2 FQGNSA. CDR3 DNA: TGTGCCAGCAGCTTAGCGCCTAGCGGGGGCCAAGAGACCCAGTACTTC. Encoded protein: CASSLAPSGGQETQYF.

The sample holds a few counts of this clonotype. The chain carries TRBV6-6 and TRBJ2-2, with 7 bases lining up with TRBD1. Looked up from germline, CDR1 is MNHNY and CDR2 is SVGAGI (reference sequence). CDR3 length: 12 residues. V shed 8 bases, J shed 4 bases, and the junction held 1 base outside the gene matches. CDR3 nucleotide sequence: TGTGCCAGCGGGGACAGCACCGGGGAGCTGTTTTTT. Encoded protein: CASGDSTGELFF.

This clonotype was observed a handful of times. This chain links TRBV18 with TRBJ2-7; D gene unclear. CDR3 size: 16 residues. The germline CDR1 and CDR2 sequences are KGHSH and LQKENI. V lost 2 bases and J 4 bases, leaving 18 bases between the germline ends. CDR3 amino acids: CASSPSPPLTSYEQYV. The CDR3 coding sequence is TGTGCCAGCTCACCAAGTCCCCCCCTGACCAGTTACGAGCAGTACGTC.

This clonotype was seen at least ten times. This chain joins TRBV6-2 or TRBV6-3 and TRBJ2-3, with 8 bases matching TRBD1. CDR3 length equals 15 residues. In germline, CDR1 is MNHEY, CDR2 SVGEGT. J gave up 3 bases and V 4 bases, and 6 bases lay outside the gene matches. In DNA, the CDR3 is TGTGCCAGCAGTTCAGGGGGCGCGGGTACAGATACGCAGTATTTT. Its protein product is CASSSGGAGTDTQYF.

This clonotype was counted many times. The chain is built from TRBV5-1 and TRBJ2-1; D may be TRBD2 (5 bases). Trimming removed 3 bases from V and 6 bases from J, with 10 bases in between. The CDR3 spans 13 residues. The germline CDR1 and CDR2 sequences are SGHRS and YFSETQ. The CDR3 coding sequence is TGCGCCAGCAGCTCTGCCGCGGGCAATGAGCAGTTCTTC. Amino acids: CASSSAAGNEQFF.

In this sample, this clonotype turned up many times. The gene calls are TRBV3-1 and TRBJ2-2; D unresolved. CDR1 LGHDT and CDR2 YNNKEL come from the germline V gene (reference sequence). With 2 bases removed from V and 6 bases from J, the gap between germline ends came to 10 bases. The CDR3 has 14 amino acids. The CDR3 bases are TGTGCCAGCAGCCAATTCATAGCCGCCGGGGAGCTGTTTTTT. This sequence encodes CASSQFIAAGELFF.

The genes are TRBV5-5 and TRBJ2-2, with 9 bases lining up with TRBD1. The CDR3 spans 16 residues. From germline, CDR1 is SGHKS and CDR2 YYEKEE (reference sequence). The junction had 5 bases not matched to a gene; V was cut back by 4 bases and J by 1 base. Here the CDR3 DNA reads TGTGCCAGCAGCAATCCGGGACAGGGGAACACCGGGGAGCTGTTTTTT. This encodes CASSNPGQGNTGELFF.

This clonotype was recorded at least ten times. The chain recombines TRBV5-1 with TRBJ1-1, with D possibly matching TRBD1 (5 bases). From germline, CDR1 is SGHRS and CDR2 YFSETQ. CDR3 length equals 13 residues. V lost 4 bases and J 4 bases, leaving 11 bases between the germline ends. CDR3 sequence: CASSRPGGTEAFF. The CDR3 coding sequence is TGCGCCAGCAGCCGCCCCGGGGGCACTGAAGCTTTCTTT.

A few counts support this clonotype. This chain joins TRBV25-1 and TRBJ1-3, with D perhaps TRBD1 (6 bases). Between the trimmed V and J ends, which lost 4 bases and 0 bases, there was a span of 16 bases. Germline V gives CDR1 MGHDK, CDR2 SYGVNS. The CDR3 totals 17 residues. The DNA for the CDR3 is TGTGCCAGCAGTGGACTGGGGAGGGGGTACTCTGGAAACACCATATATTTT. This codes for CASSGLGRGYSGNTIYF.

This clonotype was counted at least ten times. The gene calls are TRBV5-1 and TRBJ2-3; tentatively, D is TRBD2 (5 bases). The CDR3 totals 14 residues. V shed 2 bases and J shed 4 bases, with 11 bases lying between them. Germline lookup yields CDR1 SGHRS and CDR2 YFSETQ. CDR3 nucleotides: TGCGCCAGCAGCTTCTATGAGGGCCCAGATACGCAGTATTTT. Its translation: CASSFYEGPDTQYF.

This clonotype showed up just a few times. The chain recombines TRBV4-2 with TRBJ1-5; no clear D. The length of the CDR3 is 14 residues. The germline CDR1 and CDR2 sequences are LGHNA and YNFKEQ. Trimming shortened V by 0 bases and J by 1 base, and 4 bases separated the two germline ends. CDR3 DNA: TGTGCCAGCAGCCAAGAGGACAGCAATCAGCCCCAGCATTTT. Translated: CASSQEDSNQPQHF.

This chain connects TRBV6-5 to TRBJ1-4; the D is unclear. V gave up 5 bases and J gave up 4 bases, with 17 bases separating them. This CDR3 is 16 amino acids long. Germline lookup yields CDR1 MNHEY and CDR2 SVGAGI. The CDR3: CASSHYPDTINEKLFF. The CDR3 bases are TGTGCCAGCAGTCACTATCCTGACACAATTAATGAAAAACTGTTTTTT.